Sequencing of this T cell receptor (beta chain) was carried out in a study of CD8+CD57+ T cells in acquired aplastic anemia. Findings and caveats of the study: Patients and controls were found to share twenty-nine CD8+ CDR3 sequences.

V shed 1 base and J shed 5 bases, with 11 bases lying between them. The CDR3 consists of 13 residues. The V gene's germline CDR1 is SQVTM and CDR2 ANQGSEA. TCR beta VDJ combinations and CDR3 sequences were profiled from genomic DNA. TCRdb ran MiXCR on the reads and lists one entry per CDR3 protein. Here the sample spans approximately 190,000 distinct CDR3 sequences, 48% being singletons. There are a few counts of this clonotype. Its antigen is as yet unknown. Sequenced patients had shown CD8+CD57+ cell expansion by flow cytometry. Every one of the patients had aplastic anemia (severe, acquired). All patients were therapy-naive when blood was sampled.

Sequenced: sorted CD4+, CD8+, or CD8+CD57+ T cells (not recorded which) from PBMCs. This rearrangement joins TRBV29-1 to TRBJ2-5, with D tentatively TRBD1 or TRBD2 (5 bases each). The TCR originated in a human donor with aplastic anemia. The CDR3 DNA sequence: TGCAGCGTTGAAGCGCACGGGGCGGAGACCCAGTACTTC. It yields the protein CSVEAHGAETQYF.